The subject of this entry is one T cell receptor beta chain. This entry comes from a study of T cell responses to AZD1222 COVID-19 vaccine. Background on the study: Doses given second, at about 4 or about 12 weeks, were pooled.

The CDR3 runs to 15 residues. Looked up from germline, CDR1 is MDHEN and CDR2 is SYDVKM. With 5 bases clipped from V and 5 bases from J, the junction kept 11 bases outside the gene matches. Libraries were prepared by immunoSEQ multiplex PCR; TCRdb keeps only in-frame clonotypes and omits some of them. The data contain roughly 250,000 clones, approximately 93% of them singletons. J is TRBJ2-5 and V is TRBV28; TRBD1 matches 7 bases. The specimen was peripheral blood, collected on day 0 of AZD1222 vaccination. This clonotype was sampled from an adult in good health. The CDR3 protein is CASSPIRGTRETQYF. The CDR3 coding sequence is TGTGCCAGCAGTCCCATCAGGGGGACGCGGGAGACCCAGTACTTC.